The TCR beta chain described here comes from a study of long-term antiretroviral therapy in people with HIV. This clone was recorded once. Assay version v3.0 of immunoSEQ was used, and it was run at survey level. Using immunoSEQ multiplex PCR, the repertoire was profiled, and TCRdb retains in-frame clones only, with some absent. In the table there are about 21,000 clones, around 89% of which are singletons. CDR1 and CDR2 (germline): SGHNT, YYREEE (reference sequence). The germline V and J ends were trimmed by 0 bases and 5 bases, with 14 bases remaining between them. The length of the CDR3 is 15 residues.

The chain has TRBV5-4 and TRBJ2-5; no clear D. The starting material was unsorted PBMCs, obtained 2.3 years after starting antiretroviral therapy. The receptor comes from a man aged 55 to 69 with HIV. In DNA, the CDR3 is TGTGCCAGCAGCTTGGGGGCGGCGCTTGGGGAGACCCAGTACTTC. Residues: CASSLGAALGETQYF.